This note documents a single TCR beta chain sequence. Its target is unknown. Losses at the gene ends were 0 bases for V and 10 bases for J; bases not matched to a gene: 13. The CDR3 is 17 amino acids. Germline loops: CDR1 MGHRA, CDR2 YSYEKL. The data originate from a study of graft-versus-host responses after intestinal transplantation. Measured with immunoSEQ multiplex PCR; TCRdb has only the in-frame clones, and not every one. This sample has 35,000 to 45,000 clones; about 95% occur once, and the top ten carry 0.45% to 0.65%. The source of this sequence is a human donor who was the organ donor for an intestinal transplant. The rearrangement joins TRBV4-1 to TRBJ2-1; the match to TRBD1 covers 9 bases. The sequencing used unstimulated CD8+ T cells sorted from spleen or lymph node cells, collected before transplant. The CDR3 DNA reads TGCGCCAGCAGCCAAGACCCGCAACAGGGGGCGCCTGGAGAGCAGTTCTTC. This codes for CASSQDPQQGAPGEQFF.